What follows are 2 T cell receptor beta chains derived from one specimen sequenced in a study of siplizumab effects on memory and regulatory T cells. Profiling relied on immunoSEQ multiplex PCR, and the TCRdb table lists in-frame clones only, not all of them. The table has about 91,000 clones, approximately 93% seen once; the top ten hold 6.5%. Input material: CD8+ T cells sorted from blood. The receptors originated from a human donor in good health.

V is TRBV11-2 and J is TRBJ2-7, with a possible D match to TRBD1 (6 bases). The CDR3 length is 13 residues. Looked up from germline, CDR1 is SGHAT and CDR2 is FQNNGV. The germline V and J ends were trimmed by 4 bases and 2 bases, with 9 bases remaining between them. The CDR3 region is CASSYDRTYEQYF. The CDR3 region has the DNA TGTGCCAGCAGCTACGACAGGACCTACGAGCAGTACTTC.

The count of this clone is one. This chain connects TRBV10-2 to TRBJ2-3; 7 nucleotides agree with TRBD1. This CDR3 contains 15 residues. Germline lookup yields CDR1 WSHSY and CDR2 SAAADI. The V gene end was trimmed by 6 bases and the J gene end by 4 bases; junction bases not matched to a gene: 10. CDR3 loop: CASSAGAGGADTQYF. The CDR3 bases are TGCGCCAGCAGCGCAGGGGCAGGGGGAGCAGATACGCAGTATTTT.